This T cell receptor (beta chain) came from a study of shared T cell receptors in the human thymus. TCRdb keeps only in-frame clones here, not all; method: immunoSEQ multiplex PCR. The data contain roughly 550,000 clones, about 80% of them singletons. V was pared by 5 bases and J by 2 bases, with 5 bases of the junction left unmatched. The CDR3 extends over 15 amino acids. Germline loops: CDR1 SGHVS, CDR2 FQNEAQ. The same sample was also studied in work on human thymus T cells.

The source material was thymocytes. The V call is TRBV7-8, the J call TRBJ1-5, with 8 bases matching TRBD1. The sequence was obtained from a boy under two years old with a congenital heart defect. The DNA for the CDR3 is TGTGCCAGCAGCCCCGAGACAGGGGGCAATCAGCCCCAGCATTTT. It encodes CASSPETGGNQPQHF.